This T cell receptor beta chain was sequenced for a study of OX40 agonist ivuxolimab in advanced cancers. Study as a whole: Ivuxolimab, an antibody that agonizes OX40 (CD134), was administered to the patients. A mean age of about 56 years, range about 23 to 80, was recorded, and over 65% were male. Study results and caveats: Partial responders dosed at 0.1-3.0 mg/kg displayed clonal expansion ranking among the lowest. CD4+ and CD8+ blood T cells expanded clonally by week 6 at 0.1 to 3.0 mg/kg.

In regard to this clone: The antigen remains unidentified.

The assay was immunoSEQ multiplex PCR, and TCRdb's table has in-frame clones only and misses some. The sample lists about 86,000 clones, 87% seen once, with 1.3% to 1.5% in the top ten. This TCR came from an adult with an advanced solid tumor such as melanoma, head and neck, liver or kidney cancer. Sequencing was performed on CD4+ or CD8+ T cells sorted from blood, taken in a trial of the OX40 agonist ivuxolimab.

DNA of the CDR3: TGTGCCAGCAGCTTTGGGGACGGAACTGAAGCTTTCTTT. Its protein product is CASSFGDGTEAFF. The chain combines TRBV11-3 with TRBJ1-1; D perhaps matches TRBD1 (5 bases). This CDR3 contains 13 residues. CDR1 and CDR2 from the germline V gene are SGHNT and YENEEA. Trimming took off 3 bases at V and 5 bases at J, with 10 bases between the two ends. Complete variable domain (other parts from reference TRBV11-3 and TRBJ1-1): EAGVVQSPRYKIIEKKQPVAFWCNPISGHNTLYWYLQNLGQGPELLIRYENEEAVDDSQLPKDRFSAERLKGVDSTLKIQPAELGDSAVYLCASSFGDGTEAFFGQGTRLTVV.